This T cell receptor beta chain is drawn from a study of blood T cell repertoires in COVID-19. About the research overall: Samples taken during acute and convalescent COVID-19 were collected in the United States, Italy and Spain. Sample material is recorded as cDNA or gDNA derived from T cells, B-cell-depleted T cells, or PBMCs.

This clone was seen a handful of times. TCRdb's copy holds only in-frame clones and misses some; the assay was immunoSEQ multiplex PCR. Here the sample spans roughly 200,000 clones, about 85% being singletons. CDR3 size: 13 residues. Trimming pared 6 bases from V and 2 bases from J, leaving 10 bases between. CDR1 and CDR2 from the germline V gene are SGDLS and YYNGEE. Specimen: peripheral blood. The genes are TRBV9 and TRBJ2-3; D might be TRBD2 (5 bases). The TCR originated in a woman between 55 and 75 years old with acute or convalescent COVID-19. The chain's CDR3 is CASNPGNTDTQYF. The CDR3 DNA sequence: TGTGCCAGCAACCCCGGGAACACAGATACGCAGTATTTT. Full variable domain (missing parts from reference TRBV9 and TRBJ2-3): DSGVTQTPKHLITATGQRVTLRCSPRSGDLSVYWYQQSLDQGLQFLIQYYNGEERAKGNILERFSAQQFPDLHSELNLSSLELGDSALYFCASNPGNTDTQYFGPGTRLTVL.